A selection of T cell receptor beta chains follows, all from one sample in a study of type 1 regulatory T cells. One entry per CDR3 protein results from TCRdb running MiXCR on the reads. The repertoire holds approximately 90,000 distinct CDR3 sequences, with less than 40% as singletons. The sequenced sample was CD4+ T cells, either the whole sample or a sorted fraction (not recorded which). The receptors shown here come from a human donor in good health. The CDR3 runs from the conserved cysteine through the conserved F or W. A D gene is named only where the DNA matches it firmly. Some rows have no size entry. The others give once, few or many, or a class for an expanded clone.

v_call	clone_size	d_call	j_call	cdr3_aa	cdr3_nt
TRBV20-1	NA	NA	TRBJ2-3	CSALPLAWGTDTQYF	TGCAGTGCCCTACCGCTAGCTTGGGGTACAGATACGCAGTATTTT
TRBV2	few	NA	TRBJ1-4	CASKSPPGEKLFF	TGTGCCAGCAAATCCCCGCCGGGAGAAAAACTGTTTTTT
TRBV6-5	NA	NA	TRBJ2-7	CASRNLDGYEQYF	TGTGCCAGCAGGAACCTAGACGGCTACGAGCAGTACTTC
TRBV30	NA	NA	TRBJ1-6	CAWSPGRMEGSPLHF	TGTGCCTGGAGTCCGGGACGGATGGAGGGATCACCCCTCCACTTT
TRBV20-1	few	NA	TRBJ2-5	CSARDLRGRGPETQYF	TGCAGTGCTAGAGATTTAAGGGGACGGGGGCCGGAGACCCAGTACTTC
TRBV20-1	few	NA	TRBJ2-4	CSARDIGSGVNF	TGCAGTGCTAGAGATATAGGTTCGGGGGTGAACTTC
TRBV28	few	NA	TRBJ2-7	CASSQQGYEQYF	TGTGCCAGCTCCCAACAGGGCTACGAGCAGTACTTC
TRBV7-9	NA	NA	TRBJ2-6	CASSPGPTGSGANVLTF	TGTGCCAGCAGCCCGGGACCGACGGGCTCTGGGGCCAACGTCCTGACTTTC
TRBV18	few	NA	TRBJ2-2	CASSPKAGTGELFF	TGTGCCAGCTCACCAAAAGCAGGAACCGGGGAGCTGTTTTTT
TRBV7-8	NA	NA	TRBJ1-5	CASSPGRPGSNQPQHF	TGTGCCAGCAGCCCAGGTCGTCCCGGTAGCAATCAGCCCCAGCATTTT
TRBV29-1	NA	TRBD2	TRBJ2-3	CSPVSGVWRERGDTPYF	TGCAGCCCGGTCTCGGGGGTTTGGCGGGAGCGAGGAGATACGCCGTATTTT
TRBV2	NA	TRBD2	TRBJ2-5	CASRGFVERESGETQYF	TGTGCCAGCAGAGGGTTCGTCGAGCGGGAAAGCGGGGAGACCCAGTACTTC
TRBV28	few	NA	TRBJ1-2	CASRSVRLSGYTF	TGTGCCAGCAGGTCAGTGCGCCTGAGTGGCTACACCTTC
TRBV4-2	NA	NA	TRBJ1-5	CASSQEGGGTFEPQHF	TGTGCCAGCAGCCAAGAGGGAGGGGGGACCTTTGAGCCCCAGCATTTT
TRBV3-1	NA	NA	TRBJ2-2	CASSQDPTLTGELFF	TGTGCCAGCAGCCAAGATCCGACCCTCACCGGGGAGCTGTTTTTT
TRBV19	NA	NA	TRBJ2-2	CASSKQTGANTGELFF	TGTGCCAGTAGTAAACAGACAGGCGCGAACACCGGGGAGCTGTTTTTT
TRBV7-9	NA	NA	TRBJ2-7	CASARDVGYEQYF	TGTGCCAGCGCCCGGGACGTGGGCTACGAGCAGTACTTC
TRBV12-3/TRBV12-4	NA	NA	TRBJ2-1	CASRPSDFSYNEQFF	TGTGCCAGCAGACCTTCGGACTTCTCCTACAATGAGCAGTTCTTC
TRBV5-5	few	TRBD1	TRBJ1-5	CASSWDRGNQPQHF	TGTGCCAGCAGCTGGGACAGGGGTAATCAGCCCCAGCATTTT
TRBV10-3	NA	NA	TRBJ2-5	CAISERRGAVVETQYF	TGTGCCATCAGTGAGCGGAGGGGCGCGGTGGTGGAGACCCAGTACTTC
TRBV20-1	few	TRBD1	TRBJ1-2	CSARDHRGGGYTF	TGCAGTGCTAGAGACCACAGGGGCGGCGGCTACACCTTC
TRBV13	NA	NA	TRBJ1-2	CASSLSFGGADGYTF	TGTGCCAGCAGCTTAAGCTTCGGGGGCGCGGATGGCTACACCTTC
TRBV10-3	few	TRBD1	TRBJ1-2	CAISEQGASYGYTF	TGTGCCATCAGTGAGCAGGGGGCTTCATATGGCTACACCTTC
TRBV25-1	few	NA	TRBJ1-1	CASSTPEGGTTEAFF	TGTGCCAGCAGTACCCCTGAGGGGGGGACCACTGAAGCTTTCTTT
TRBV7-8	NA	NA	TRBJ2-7	CASSLRRMPTYEQYF	TGTGCCAGCAGCTTAAGAAGGATGCCAACCTACGAGCAGTACTTC
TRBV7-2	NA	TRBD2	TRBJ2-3	CASSLVRSGLAVTDTQYF	TGTGCCAGCAGCTTAGTCAGGAGCGGACTAGCGGTTACAGATACGCAGTATTTT
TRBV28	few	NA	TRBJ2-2	CASSPTRRETGELFF	TGTGCCAGCAGTCCAACCCGACGGGAGACCGGGGAGCTGTTTTTT
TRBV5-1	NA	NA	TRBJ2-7	CASSSGTSYEQYF	TGCGCCAGCAGCTCGGGTACCTCCTACGAGCAGTACTTC
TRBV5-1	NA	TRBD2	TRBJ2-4	CASSLDPQLAGGLHF	TGCGCCAGCAGCTTGGATCCACAACTAGCGGGAGGCCTCCACTTC
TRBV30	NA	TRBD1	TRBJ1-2	CAWSPRDSGNYGYTF	TGTGCCTGGAGTCCCCGGGACAGTGGGAACTATGGCTACACCTTC
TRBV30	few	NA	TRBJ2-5	CAWSVSVLAETQYF	TGTGCCTGGAGTGTCAGTGTGCTAGCCGAGACCCAGTACTTC
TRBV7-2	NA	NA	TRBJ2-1	CASSETGTTYNEQFF	TGTGCCAGCAGCGAAACCGGGACAACATACAATGAGCAGTTCTTC
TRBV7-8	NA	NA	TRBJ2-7	CASSLLQGAYEQYF	TGTGCCAGCAGCTTGCTCCAGGGCGCCTACGAGCAGTACTTC
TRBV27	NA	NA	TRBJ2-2	CASSSLSLAANTGELFF	TGTGCCAGCAGTTCGCTATCTTTAGCGGCGAACACCGGGGAGCTGTTTTTT
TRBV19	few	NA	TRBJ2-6	CASSIPRPIAGANVLTF	TGTGCCAGTAGTATTCCGAGACCCATCGCTGGGGCCAACGTCCTGACTTTC
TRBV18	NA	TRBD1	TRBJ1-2	CASSSDRAINYGYTF	TGTGCCAGCTCATCGGACAGGGCGATTAACTATGGCTACACCTTC
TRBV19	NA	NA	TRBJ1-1	CASKGRGRDTEAFF	TGTGCCAGTAAAGGTCGGGGGAGGGACACTGAAGCTTTCTTT
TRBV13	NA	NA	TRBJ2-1	CASSHSGTVTNEQFF	TGTGCCAGCAGCCACTCCGGGACTGTGACCAATGAGCAGTTCTTC
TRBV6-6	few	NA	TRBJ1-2	CASRQDDYGYTF	TGTGCCAGCCGCCAGGACGACTATGGCTACACCTTC
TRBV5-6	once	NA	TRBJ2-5	CASSLVPPGETQYF	TGTGCCAGCAGCTTGGTGCCGCCCGGGGAGACCCAGTACTTC
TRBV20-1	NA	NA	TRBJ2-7	CSARDSGREDEQYF	TGCAGTGCTAGAGACTCAGGACGGGAAGACGAGCAGTACTTC
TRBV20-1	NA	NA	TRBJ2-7	CSARVSSYEQYF	TGCAGTGCTAGGGTTTCCTCCTACGAGCAGTACTTC
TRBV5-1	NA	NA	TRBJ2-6	CASSLGVSGANVLTF	TGCGCCAGCAGCTTGGGGGTCTCTGGGGCCAACGTCCTGACTTTC
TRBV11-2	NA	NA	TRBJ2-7	CASSPLATNTYEQYF	TGTGCCAGCAGCCCACTAGCCACGAACACCTACGAGCAGTACTTC
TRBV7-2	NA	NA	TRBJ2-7	CASSLASGTSYEQYF	TGTGCCAGCAGCTTAGCTAGCGGAACCTCCTACGAGCAGTACTTC
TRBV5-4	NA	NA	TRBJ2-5	CASSGSGGETQYF	TGTGCCAGCAGCGGCAGTGGAGGGGAGACCCAGTACTTC
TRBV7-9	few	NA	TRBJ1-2	CASSLEVYGYTF	TGTGCCAGCAGCCTAGAGGTCTATGGCTACACCTTC
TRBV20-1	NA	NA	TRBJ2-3	CSARGLTGSTDTQYF	TGCAGTGCTAGAGGATTGACGGGAAGCACAGATACGCAGTATTTT
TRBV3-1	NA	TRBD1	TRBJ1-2	CASSQSPDRSYGYTF	TGTGCCAGCAGCCAATCCCCGGACAGGAGCTATGGCTACACCTTC
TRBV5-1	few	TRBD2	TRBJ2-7	CASSLLADYEQYF	TGCGCCAGCAGCTTGCTAGCGGACTACGAGCAGTACTTC
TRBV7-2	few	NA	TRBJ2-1	CASSFSPSLSYNEQFF	TGTGCCAGCAGCTTTAGCCCTAGCCTCTCCTACAATGAGCAGTTCTTC
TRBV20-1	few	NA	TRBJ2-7	CSARGSSLEQYF	TGCAGTGCTAGAGGTTCCAGTCTCGAGCAGTACTTC
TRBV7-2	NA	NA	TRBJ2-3	CASSDDRTDTQYF	TGTGCCAGCAGCGATGACCGCACAGATACGCAGTATTTT
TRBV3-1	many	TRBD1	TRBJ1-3	CASSPRDSSSGNTIYF	TGTGCCAGCAGCCCTCGGGACAGTTCCTCTGGAAACACCATATATTTT
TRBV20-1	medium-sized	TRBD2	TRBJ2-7	CSVRREGPNEQYF	TGCAGTGTGAGGCGGGAGGGTCCCAACGAGCAGTACTTC